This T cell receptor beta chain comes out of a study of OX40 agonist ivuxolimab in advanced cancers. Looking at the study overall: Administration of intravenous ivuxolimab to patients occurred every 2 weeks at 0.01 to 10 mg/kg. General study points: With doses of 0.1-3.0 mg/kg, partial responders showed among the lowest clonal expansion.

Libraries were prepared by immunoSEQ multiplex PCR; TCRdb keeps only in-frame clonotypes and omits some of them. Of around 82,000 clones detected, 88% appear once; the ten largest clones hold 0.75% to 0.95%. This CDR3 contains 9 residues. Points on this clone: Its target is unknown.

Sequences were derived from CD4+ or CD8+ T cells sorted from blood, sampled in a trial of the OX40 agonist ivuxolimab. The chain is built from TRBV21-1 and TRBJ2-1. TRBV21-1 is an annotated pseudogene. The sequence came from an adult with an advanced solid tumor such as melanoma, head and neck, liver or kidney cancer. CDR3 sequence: CASSYREFF. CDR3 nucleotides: TGTGCCAGCAGCTATAGGGAGTTCTTC.